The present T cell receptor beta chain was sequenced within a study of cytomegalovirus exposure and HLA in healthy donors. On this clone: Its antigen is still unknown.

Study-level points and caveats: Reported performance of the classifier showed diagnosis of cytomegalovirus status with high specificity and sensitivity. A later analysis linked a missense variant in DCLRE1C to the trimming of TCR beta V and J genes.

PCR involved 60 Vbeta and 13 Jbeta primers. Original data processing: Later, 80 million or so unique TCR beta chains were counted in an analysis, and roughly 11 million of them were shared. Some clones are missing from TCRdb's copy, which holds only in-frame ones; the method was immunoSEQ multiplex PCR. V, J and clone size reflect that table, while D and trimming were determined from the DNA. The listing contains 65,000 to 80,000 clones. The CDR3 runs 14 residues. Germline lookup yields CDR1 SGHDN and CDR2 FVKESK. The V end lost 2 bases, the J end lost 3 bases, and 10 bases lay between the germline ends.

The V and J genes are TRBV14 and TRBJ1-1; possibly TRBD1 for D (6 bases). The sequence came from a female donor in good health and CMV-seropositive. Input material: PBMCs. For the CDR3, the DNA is TGTGCCAGCAGCCAACCAGGACAGCACACTGAAGCTTTCTTT. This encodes CASSQPGQHTEAFF. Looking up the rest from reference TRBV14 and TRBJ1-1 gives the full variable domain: EAGVTQFPSHSVIEKGQTVTLRCDPISGHDNLYWYRRVMGKEIKFLLHFVKESKQDESGMPNNRFLAERTGGTYSTLKVQPAELEDSGVYFCASSQPGQHTEAFFGQGTRLTVV.